These T cell receptor beta chains were read from a single sample in a study of molecular identifiers for immune sequencing clone quantification. TCRdb reprocessed the PCR reads via MiXCR and lists one record per CDR3 protein. The sample has 400,000 to 600,000 distinct CDR3 sequences, about a fifth seen once. The sequenced sample consisted of naive CD8+ T cells from blood, with Jurkat cell RNA spiked in. These receptors were taken from a human donor in good health. Some libraries in this study had Jurkat cell RNA spiked in. CDR3s include the opening cysteine and the closing phenylalanine or tryptophan. Each record gives: D gene, V gene, clone size, J gene, CDR3 protein, CDR3 DNA. The D gene is left open where the match is weak. The listing skips clone size in some rows; elsewhere it reads once, few, many or a size class.

NA	TRBV7-6	many	TRBJ2-1	CASSLWANEQFF	TGTGCCAGCAGCTTATGGGCCAATGAGCAGTTCTTC
TRBD2	TRBV15	NA	TRBJ2-1	CATSVSAGALGNERFF	TGTGCCACCAGCGTCTCAGCGGGAGCTTTGGGTAATGAGCGGTTCTTC
NA	TRBV14	many	TRBJ2-5	CASSQETSSETQYF	TGTGCCAGCAGCCAAGAGACTAGTTCCGAGACCCAGTACTTC
NA	TRBV20-1	many	TRBJ1-5	CSADGPGDQPQHF	TGCAGTGCCGATGGGCCCGGGGATCAGCCCCAGCATTTT
TRBD1	TRBV2	many	TRBJ2-3	CASSESRGQGTDTQYF	TGTGCCAGCAGTGAATCAAGGGGACAGGGCACAGATACGCAGTATTTT
TRBD1	TRBV4-1	NA	TRBJ1-1	CASGLSRTGYPEAFF	TGCGCCAGCGGCCTATCCCGGACAGGCTACCCTGAAGCTTTCTTT
NA	TRBV30	few	TRBJ2-5	CAWSFRDTQETQYF	TGTGCCTGGAGTTTTAGGGATACCCAAGAGACCCAGTACTTC
NA	TRBV4-3	NA	TRBJ2-1	CASSSSRRRVGNEQFF	TGCGCCAGCAGTTCCAGCCGGCGCAGGGTAGGGAATGAGCAGTTCTTC
NA	TRBV27	few	TRBJ2-1	CASSFISPRGYNEQFF	TGTGCCAGCAGTTTCATTAGCCCTCGAGGGTACAATGAGCAGTTCTTC
NA	TRBV19	NA	TRBJ1-4	CASSTGSDNEKLFF	TGTGCCAGTAGTACAGGGTCTGACAATGAAAAACTGTTTTTT
TRBD1	TRBV20-1	NA	TRBJ2-7	CSASGTGGCEQYF	TGCAGTGCTAGTGGGACAGGGGGGTGCGAGCAGTACTTC
NA	TRBV4-1	many	TRBJ2-5	CASSQEGGRTPGETQYF	TGCGCCAGCAGCCAAGAAGGAGGACGGACCCCGGGGGAGACCCAGTACTTC
NA	TRBV21-1	NA	TRBJ1-5	CASTQGGGLSSQDQPQHF	TGTGCCAGCACCCAAGGGGGAGGCCTCTCTTCGCAGGATCAGCCCCAGCATTTT
TRBD2	TRBV4-3	NA	TRBJ2-1	CASSQGLKGLDNEQFF	TGCGCCAGCAGCCAAGGTTTAAAGGGACTAGACAATGAGCAGTTCTTC
NA	TRBV27	NA	TRBJ1-1	CASSFGGVPNTEAFF	TGTGCCAGCAGTTTCGGGGGGGTGCCGAACACTGAAGCTTTCTTT
TRBD1	TRBV5-8	few	TRBJ1-5	CASSFTGASNQPQHF	TGTGCCAGCAGCTTTACAGGGGCCTCCAATCAGCCCCAGCATTTT
NA	TRBV7-9	many	TRBJ2-7	CASRGPPTYEQYF	TGTGCCAGCAGAGGTCCGCCCACCTACGAGCAGTACTTC
NA	TRBV29-1	many	TRBJ2-7	CSVEVAGTYEQYF	TGCAGCGTTGAAGTCGCCGGGACATACGAGCAGTACTTC
TRBD2	TRBV5-8	few	TRBJ2-7	CASSYPGLAGGRESSYEQYF	TGTGCCAGCAGCTACCCGGGACTAGCGGGAGGCCGGGAAAGCTCCTACGAGCAGTACTTC
TRBD2	TRBV7-9	many	TRBJ2-3	CASSTPGLDTDTQYF	TGTGCCAGCAGCACCCCGGGACTAGATACAGATACGCAGTATTTT
NA	TRBV19	NA	TRBJ1-1	CASTLSPANTEAFF	TGTGCCAGTACCCTATCGCCGGCGAACACTGAAGCTTTCTTT
NA	TRBV5-3	NA	TRBJ2-2	CARLGRLATNTGELFF	TGTGCCAGACTCGGTAGGCTAGCGACGAACACCGGGGAGCTGTTTTTT
TRBD1	TRBV23-1	many	TRBJ1-4	CASGQGGDEKLFF	TGCGCCAGCGGACAGGGGGGTGATGAAAAACTGTTTTTT
TRBD2	TRBV23-1	few	TRBJ2-7	CASRQREAGYEQYF	TGCGCCAGCAGACAGCGGGAGGCGGGCTACGAGCAGTACTTC
NA	TRBV11-2	few	TRBJ1-1	CASSQAGVNTEAFF	TGTGCCAGCAGCCAGGCGGGGGTGAACACTGAAGCTTTCTTT
NA	TRBV30	few	TRBJ2-7	CAWSFRSSYEQYF	TGTGCCTGGAGTTTCAGGAGCTCCTACGAGCAGTACTTC
NA	TRBV24-1	many	TRBJ2-4	CATPYTLLAKNIQYF	TGTGCCACCCCCTACACCCTGTTAGCCAAAAACATTCAGTACTTC
TRBD1	TRBV6-5	NA	TRBJ1-6	CASSYSAGTGGYNSPLHF	TGTGCCAGCAGTTACTCTGCTGGGACAGGGGGCTATAATTCACCCCTCCACTTT
NA	TRBV6-2/TRBV6-3	few	TRBJ2-3	CASRYLKDNTDTQYF	TGTGCCAGCAGATACCTAAAAGATAACACAGATACGCAGTATTTT
TRBD1	TRBV13	NA	TRBJ1-2	CASSPFGQATNYGYTF	TGTGCCAGCAGCCCGTTTGGACAGGCTACTAACTATGGCTACACCTTC
NA	TRBV7-9	NA	TRBJ1-6	CASSLGPLGDNSPLHF	TGTGCCAGCAGCTTAGGACCCCTCGGGGATAATTCACCCCTCCACTTT
TRBD1	TRBV5-5	many	TRBJ2-7	CASSWDRDLSSYEQYF	TGTGCCAGCAGCTGGGACAGGGACCTGAGCTCCTACGAGCAGTACTTC
TRBD1	TRBV29-1	few	TRBJ2-1	CSVEERRQGPYNEQFF	TGCAGCGTTGAAGAACGGAGACAGGGACCCTACAATGAGCAGTTCTTC
NA	TRBV4-3	many	TRBJ2-7	CASSQDRTHYEQYF	TGCGCCAGCAGCCAAGACCGGACCCACTACGAGCAGTACTTC